One and the same sample provided the 9 T cell receptor beta chains below, sequenced in a study of human T cells and chemical hapten exposure. Stated time point: patch test 1, 2 weeks after DPC sensitization. Treatment here: therapeutic diphenylcyclopropenone sensitization with weekly scalp DPC. Total RNA was extracted from unfractionated whole blood. A single record per CDR3 protein comes from TCRdb applying MiXCR to the RACE reads. The sample records around 57,000 distinct CDR3 sequences, roughly 9.6% being singletons. Sequencing was performed on whole blood, taken in connection with sensitization to the hapten diphenylcyclopropenone (DPC). These receptors originate from a woman in her thirties or forties with alopecia areata. Some clones in this sample may be carry-over from other donors' samples.

This clonotype occurred many times. The chain joins TRBV3-1 to TRBJ1-2; 7 nucleotides align to TRBD1. V gave up 5 bases and J gave up 3 bases; unmatched junction bases: 6. The CDR3 length is 14 residues. The germline CDR1 and CDR2 sequences are LGHDT and YNNKEL (reference sequence). The CDR3 DNA sequence: TGTGCCAGCAGCTTCAGGGGGTCGGACTATGGCTACACCTTC. Encoded protein: CASSFRGSDYGYTF.

This clonotype was counted between two and nine times. The chain carries TRBV18 and TRBJ2-5; D is undetermined. The CDR3 consists of 15 residues. Trimming removed 4 bases at V and 4 bases at J, with 16 bases between. Germline assignment: CDR1 KGHSH and CDR2 LQKENI. CDR3: CASSLDAREGETQYF. The CDR3 nucleotides are TGTGCCAGCTCACTCGACGCGAGAGAAGGAGAGACCCAGTACTTC.

This clonotype was observed a handful of times. The J gene is TRBJ2-7, the V gene TRBV7-8; 9 bases are a match to TRBD1. The CDR3 covers 14 residues. Germline CDR1 SGHVS, CDR2 FQNEAQ. V lost 4 bases to trimming and J lost 3 bases; unmatched junction nucleotides: 4. CDR3: CASSSGQGLYEQYF. CDR3 sequence (DNA): TGTGCCAGCAGCTCGGGACAGGGTCTCTACGAGCAGTACTTC.

This clonotype showed up just a few times. The chain uses TRBV11-2 and TRBJ1-4; 7 nucleotides agree with TRBD1. The CDR3 has 15 amino acids. The V and J ends lost 4 bases and 3 bases, in that order; junction bases with no gene match: 5. The germline V gene has CDR1 SGHAT and CDR2 FQNNGV. The DNA for the CDR3 is TGTGCCAGCAGCTCCACTGGGACAGCTAATGAAAAACTGTTTTTT. Encoded protein: CASSSTGTANEKLFF.

This clonotype was recorded many times. V and J are TRBV19 and TRBJ2-1, with 7 positions matching TRBD1. Germline V CDR1 and CDR2: LNHDA, SQIVND (reference sequence). The CDR3 contains 15 residues. The V gene end was trimmed by 6 bases and the J gene end by 4 bases; junction bases not matched to a gene: 9. The chain's CDR3 is CASSHRDRPYNEQFF. Written as DNA, the CDR3 is TGTGCCAGTAGCCACCGGGACAGACCTTACAATGAGCAGTTCTTC.

This chain uses TRBV28 with TRBJ1-1, with a possible D match to TRBD1 (6 bases). V was pared by 6 bases and J by 7 bases, with 15 bases between. The CDR3 is made up of 13 amino acids. Germline CDR1 and CDR2: MDHEN and SYDVKM. CDR3: CASRLTKTGEAFF. The CDR3 region has the DNA TGTGCCAGCAGGTTAACTAAGACAGGTGAAGCTTTCTTT.

The CDR3 spells CASSVGGGRGLGEQFF. The CDR3 DNA sequence: TGTGCCAGCAGCGTAGGAGGTGGGAGGGGATTAGGTGAGCAGTTCTTC. The V gene is TRBV9, the J gene TRBJ2-1; 7 positions agree with TRBD2. The length of the CDR3 is 16 residues. CDR1 SGDLS and CDR2 YYNGEE come from the germline V gene. Trimming cost V 0 bases and J 9 bases; bases outside gene matches: 12.

This clonotype was seen a handful of times. The V and J genes are TRBV20-1 and TRBJ1-4; tentative D call: TRBD1 (5 bases). Germline V CDR1 and CDR2: DFQATT, SNEGSKA (reference sequence). The CDR3 loop spans 15 amino acids. Trimming took 4 bases from V and 0 from J, leaving 12 bases between them. The CDR3 bases are TGCAGTGCTACCACCGACAGTGCAACTAATGAAAAACTGTTTTTT. It codes for CSATTDSATNEKLFF.

This clonotype was observed at least ten times. The chain is built from TRBV27 and TRBJ1-6, with D unresolved. The germline gives CDR1 MNHEY, CDR2 SMNVEV (reference sequence). The CDR3 sequence is 15 residues long. V gave up 5 bases and J gave up 10 bases, with 18 bases separating them. The CDR3 nucleotides are TGTGCCAGCAGTCTTACGGCAACCACCAGCTCACCCCTCCACTTT. Translating gives CASSLTATTSSPLHF.